This TCR beta chain was sequenced during a study of cytomegalovirus exposure and HLA in healthy donors (dated by TCRdb to about 2017). In the study overall: According to an earlier analysis of 550 to 700 of the donors, some 180 million T cells yielded roughly 100 million unique TCR beta sequences and around 300 Gb of sequence data. The number of donors typed differed by locus, with about 629-630 for A, B, C, DRB1 and DQB1, 522 for DQA1, over 600 for DPA1, and some 440 for DPB1. The T cell repertoires of 666 subjects were profiled by immunosequencing and related to cytomegalovirus serostatus. Both class I and class II loci were covered by HLA typing, at four-digit resolution. The aim of the study was to test whether cataloging public T cell receptors could identify signatures of past pathogen exposure. Of the 398 genotyped donors, 65% to 90% fell in the genetic ancestry cluster associated with self-reported Caucasian donors. Donor age, sex, ethnicity and CMV serostatus were compiled together with the repertoire data. In a later genetic analysis, genome-wide SNP genotypes for about 65% of the roughly 670 donors were used, and that subset was treated as a discovery cohort. Every discovery cohort repertoire had been produced on one sequencing platform. About 330 gigabases of sequencing data and around 88 million unique TCR sequences made up an early release that covered nearly 650 HLA-typed donors. In the later analysis, no new phenotypic data were used to find candidate immune exposures; instead, reliance was placed on TCR beta sequences and their occurrence across donors. Along with the approximately 670-subject first cohort, a separate validation cohort of more than 90 different subjects was used. Four to six DR-DQ haplotypes were handled as single units for association and clustering, since linkage in the cohort was strong. The study combined high-throughput TCR immunosequencing, statistical association of individual TCRs with disease status, and machine learning to predict cytomegalovirus infection status. Among under 450 genotyped donors of the cohort, an average of around 240,000 unique TCR beta nucleotide sequences were sequenced per donor, about a sixth of them non-productive. A later analysis re-analyzed previously published TCR beta repertoires from several hundred donors and added high-resolution HLA genotyping to study TCR occurrence patterns. In an earlier analysis of 550 to 700 of the donors, high-throughput TCR beta sequencing was used to judge whether each TCR beta V gene segment behaved as functional or pseudogenic.

The cohort consisted of 666 healthy bone marrow donors. At the time of sampling, all cohort members were nominally healthy, though unrecorded immune exposures were likely present. The donor tested CMV seronegative and was one of the 352 seronegative cohort members. Every donor gave a peripheral blood sample, and the peripheral blood mononuclear cells from that sample were used for TCR beta sequencing. The Qiagen DNeasy Blood Extraction Kit was used to extract genomic DNA from the blood cell samples. Including the terminal cysteine and phenylalanine, the CDR3 comprises 13 residues. Left in the record is the CDR3 DNA by itself, 39 bases read in frame from the first base. CDR1 and CDR2, per the germline V gene, are SGHTA and FQGNSA. Trimming costs V 3 bases and J 1 base, and their ends lie 6 bases apart. Turning to this clone: It has no known antigen specificity. No much larger clonotype is one base removed from it; base qualities were not supplied.

Library preparation was by the immunoSEQ multiplex PCR assay. For the multiplex PCR, a mixture combining 60 forward primers for TCR Vbeta segments and 13 reverse primers for TCR Jbeta segments was used. Amplification of the CDR3 region of rearranged TCR beta genes was performed with a multiplex PCR assay on genomic DNA. The Illumina HiSeq System was used to sequence the amplified TCR beta libraries as 87-base-pair reads. The original pipeline was this. A later analysis counted about 80 million unique TCR beta chains across the roughly 700 repertoires, and 9 million to 14 million of these chains were shared by at least two donors. Raw reads were error-corrected and collapsed into unique sequences with a nearest-neighbor algorithm that merged closely related sequences to remove PCR and sequencing errors. To assign V, D and J gene segments, CDR3 sequences were aligned to IMGT reference sequences. For a sequence to be retained, a match of at least six nucleotides was required to both a V gene segment and a J gene segment. Rearrangements were classified as productive when the CDR3 lacked stop codons and remained in frame with V and J, and all other rearrangements were classified as non-productive. CDR3 was defined by IMGT convention, running from the second conserved V-encoded cysteine to the conserved J-encoded phenylalanine. The earlier analysis of 550 to 650 of the donors excluded any sequence lacking an unambiguous match to a single V gene segment. An earlier analysis of under 750 of the donors called V segments functional above 56.7% productive rearrangements and segregating when the between-donor standard deviation exceeded 5%. To diagnose cytomegalovirus status from the catalog of TCR beta chain sequences, a statistical classification framework was built. A later analysis assigned V and J genes by comparing TCR nucleotide sequences with IMGT/GENE-DB human TR gene sequences. The TCRdist pipeline was used in a later analysis to assign CDR3 sequences and most-parsimonious VDJ recombination scenarios. In a later analysis, each TCR beta chain was defined by its CDR3 amino acid sequence together with its V-gene family, and reads without a unique V-gene family were excluded. As a way to deal with suspected cross-contamination and a sequencing artifact, a later analysis dropped hundreds of nucleotide sequences that were highly shared and had low generation probability. A later analysis calculated a clonal expansion index for each public chain from normalized within-repertoire ranks of inferred template counts. In a later analysis, generation probabilities were computed using a VDJ recombination model fitted to out-of-frame rearrangements, and the results were checked against IGoR. In a later analysis, TCR-TCR, TCR-HLA and TCR-CMV co-occurrence was scored with hypergeometric tests, and a repertoire-size bias correction was applied to TCR pairs. In a later analysis, false discovery rates were estimated by permuting HLA or CMV assignments 20 times. In a later analysis, co-occurring TCRs were grouped with DBSCAN, and TCRdist sequence similarity was added when clustering was performed within HLA-allele-positive subsets. Repertoires with fewer than 30,000 or more than 120,000 public chains, plus five repertoires with anomalous nucleotide sharing, were excluded from co-occurrence clustering. In its TCRdb copy, this immuneACCESS table keeps in-frame sequences only and misses some clones. Where compared with another copy, unresolved V genes explain less than half of these, and the others have no known cause. V, J and clone size were drawn from that table, and D and trimming were deduced from the DNA. The sample data list over 100,000 clones, and approximately 87% of these were observed just once. 5.2% of the sample is taken by the ten largest.

The investigation overall reported the following: In a later analysis, the rate of TCR association differed among HLA loci, with DRB1 alleles having the most associated TCRs and HLA-C alleles having the fewest. Linkage disequilibrium might explain the correlated functional status among segregating V segments, but an unknown experimental factor could not be ruled out. Broadly in line with IMGT annotations, most TCR beta V segments showed up in productive rearrangements about 90% or about 30% of the time in an earlier analysis of several hundred of the donors. Only TCR beta chains were sequenced in this cohort, and the absence of alpha or paired-chain data limited detectable features. Specific HLA alleles were associated with 15,000 to 20,000 TCR beta sequences at a false discovery rate of 0.05 in a later analysis. Strong co-occurrence of HLA alleles, especially DR and DQ, made assigning TCR associations to individual alleles difficult. A group of highly shared sequence variants was considered likely to be a technical artifact of the sequencing pipeline. Roughly uniform sequencing depth across donors was assumed in presence/absence analyses, although this assumption may not hold. The authors suggested that the approach could potentially be extended to other disease states and immunological phenotypes. A further reported finding was that TCR beta sequences accurately predicted the HLA-A and HLA-B alleles for most subjects in the first cohort. The only immune exposure information available for the cohort was CMV serostatus. Some IMGT-functional V segments, including TRBV6-2 and TRBV6-3, could not be distinguished by the 87-base-pair reads and were therefore excluded. In the study, 150 to 200 TCR beta chains were listed as associated with cytomegalovirus. The classifier was reported to diagnose cytomegalovirus status with high specificity and sensitivity in both the original cohort and the validation cohort. Because counts were too low, about 15 rarely observed V segments, including chromosome 9 orphons, were left out of the earlier analysis of approximately 580 of the donors. In vitro tests confirmed that a few of the cytomegalovirus-associated TCR beta chains recognize cytomegalovirus antigens. Across donors, most TCR sequences were observed very rarely, whereas some public TCRs were present in many individuals. Because HLA typing was unavailable for some donors at each locus, only the typed subset was used in association tests. According to a later analysis, most CMV-associated TCR beta chains appeared to be HLA-restricted, and the HLA associations seemed to be driven largely by CMV exposure. Compared with the roughly 720-donor mean, donors in an Asian-associated ancestry cluster had fewer N-insertions in productive TCRs, according to a later genetic analysis. A later analysis reported that several top co-occurrence clusters appeared linked to parvovirus B19, influenza, CMV and Epstein-Barr virus. In a later genetic analysis, a missense DCLRE1C variant was associated with V-gene and J-gene trimming of TCR beta chains, and the association was replicated in an independent cohort. In a later analysis, HLA-associated TCR beta chains were found to be more clonally expanded and to have lower generation probabilities than equally common non-associated chains.

The receptor comes from a woman younger than 45 in good health and CMV-seronegative. Recombination joined TRBV7-2 with TRBJ1-2, with a tentative D gene TRBD1 over 5 matching bases. Sequencing was performed on PBMCs. The CDR3 region has the sequence CASSFQGNYGYTF. The DNA sequence is TGTGCCAGCAGCTTTCAGGGTAACTATGGCTACACCTTC.